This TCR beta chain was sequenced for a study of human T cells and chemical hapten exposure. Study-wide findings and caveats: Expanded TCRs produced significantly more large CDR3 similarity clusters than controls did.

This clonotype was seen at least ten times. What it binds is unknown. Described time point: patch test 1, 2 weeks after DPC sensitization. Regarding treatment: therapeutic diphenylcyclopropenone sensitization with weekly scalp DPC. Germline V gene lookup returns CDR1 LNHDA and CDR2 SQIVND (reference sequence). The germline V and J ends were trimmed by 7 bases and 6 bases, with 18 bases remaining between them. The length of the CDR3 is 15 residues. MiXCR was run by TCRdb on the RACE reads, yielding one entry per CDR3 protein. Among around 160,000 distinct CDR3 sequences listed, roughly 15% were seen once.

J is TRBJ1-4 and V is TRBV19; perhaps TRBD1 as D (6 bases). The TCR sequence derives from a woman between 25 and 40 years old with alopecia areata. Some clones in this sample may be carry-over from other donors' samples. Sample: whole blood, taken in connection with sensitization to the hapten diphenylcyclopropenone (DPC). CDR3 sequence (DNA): TGTGCCAGTAACGGGGGCTGGGCAGCCCATGAAAAACTGTTTTTT. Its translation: CASNGGWAAHEKLFF.